The rows below give T cell receptor beta chains drawn from one sample of a study of shared clonotypes between healthy human individuals. The table came from immunoSEQ multiplex PCR; TCRdb's copy has only in-frame clones and leaves some out. This table holds around 690,000 clones, around 91% found once. Sequenced sample: memory CD8+ T cells from PBMCs. Receptor source: a man aged 18 to 29 in good health. Some clones in this sample may be carry-over from other donors' samples. Each CDR3 is given with its conserved first and last residue. The D gene is left open where the match is weak. Size tells how often a clone was seen (once, few, many) or the class of an expanded clone, and some rows leave it out.

clone size	J gene	V gene	D gene	CDR3 protein	CDR3 DNA
.	TRBJ2-7	TRBV11-1	.	CASSLSGQNYEQYF	TGTGCCAGCAGCTTAAGCGGACAGAACTACGAGCAGTACTTC
.	TRBJ2-2	TRBV19	.	CASSISTTGELFF	TGTGCCAGTAGTATCTCGACCACCGGGGAGCTGTTTTTT
.	TRBJ1-1	TRBV9	TRBD1	CASSAGQGFTEAFF	TGTGCCAGCAGCGCGGGACAGGGGTTCACTGAAGCTTTCTTT
.	TRBJ2-7	TRBV4-2	TRBD2	CASSQDPSGRAIKYEQYF	TGTGCCAGCAGCCAAGATCCTAGCGGGAGAGCTATCAAGTACGAGCAGTACTTC
once	TRBJ2-1	TRBV7-9	.	CASSLFLGDPYNEQFF	TGTGCCAGCAGCCTATTTCTAGGGGACCCCTACAATGAGCAGTTCTTC
.	TRBJ1-3	TRBV28	.	CASSVGYSGNTIYF	TGTGCCAGCAGTGTAGGATATTCTGGAAACACCATATATTTT
.	TRBJ1-4	TRBV2	.	CASRRQYHNEKLFF	TGTGCCAGCAGGAGACAGTACCATAATGAAAAACTGTTTTTT
.	TRBJ1-2	TRBV27	TRBD1	CASTARQGAVGYTF	TGTGCCAGCACCGCAAGACAGGGGGCGGTTGGCTACACCTTC
.	TRBJ2-1	TRBV21-1	.	CASSAGLTSDTNEQFF	TGTGCCAGCAGCGCGGGCCTGACTAGCGATACGAATGAGCAGTTCTTC
.	TRBJ2-5	TRBV28	TRBD2	CASSLTWASGYQETQYF	TGTGCCAGCAGTTTAACTTGGGCTAGCGGGTACCAAGAGACCCAGTACTTC
.	TRBJ2-7	TRBV29-1	.	CSVQGSGYEQYF	TGCAGCGTTCAGGGGAGCGGCTACGAGCAGTACTTC
.	TRBJ2-7	TRBV21-1	.	CASSKARTGGLRAAVEQYF	TGTGCCAGCAGCAAAGCCCGTACAGGGGGCCTCCGGGCGGCTGTCGAGCAGTACTTC
.	TRBJ1-5	TRBV28	TRBD1	CASTLESAGDRVPHQPQHF	TGTGCCAGCACCTTGGAGTCTGCGGGGGACAGGGTTCCTCACCAGCCCCAGCATTTT
.	TRBJ2-7	TRBV28	.	CASSLGRGHEQYF	TGTGCCAGCAGTTTAGGACGGGGGCACGAGCAGTACTTC
.	TRBJ2-7	TRBV7-9	.	CASTPGPTQPYEQYF	TGTGCCAGCACTCCGGGCCCCACCCAGCCCTACGAGCAGTACTTC
.	TRBJ2-7	TRBV9	.	CASSVGVYGAPAYEQYF	TGTGCCAGCAGCGTAGGTGTGTACGGGGCCCCAGCTTACGAGCAGTACTTC
.	TRBJ1-5	TRBV30	.	CAWSVQDYQPQHF	TGTGCCTGGAGTGTGCAGGACTATCAGCCCCAGCATTTT
.	TRBJ1-1	TRBV6-1	.	CASSESGRNTEAFF	TGTGCCAGCAGTGAATCCGGACGGAACACTGAAGCTTTCTTT
.	TRBJ2-3	TRBV7-9	TRBD2	CASSPGLAETTDTQYF	TGTGCCAGCAGCCCGGGACTAGCGGAGACCACAGATACGCAGTATTTT
.	TRBJ2-7	TRBV21-1	.	CASSGINRIYEQYF	TGTGCCAGCAGCGGCATCAACAGGATCTACGAGCAGTACTTC
.	TRBJ2-3	TRBV27	.	CASSLRGTDTQYF	TGTGCCAGCAGTTTAAGAGGTACAGATACGCAGTATTTT
once	TRBJ2-3	TRBV11-2	TRBD2	CASSFGSGLAGGATDTQYF	TGTGCCAGCAGCTTCGGGTCGGGGCTAGCGGGAGGAGCCACAGATACGCAGTATTTT
.	TRBJ2-1	TRBV7-3	.	CASSFQGYNEQFF	TGTGCCAGCAGCTTCCAGGGTTACAATGAGCAGTTCTTC
.	TRBJ2-5	TRBV19	.	CASSSRWYQETQYF	TGTGCCAGTAGTAGTCGGTGGTACCAAGAGACCCAGTACTTC
.	TRBJ2-1	TRBV5-1	.	CASSLEYPQMTLSNEQFF	TGCGCCAGCAGCTTGGAGTATCCTCAAATGACCCTGAGCAATGAGCAGTTCTTC
.	TRBJ2-1	TRBV7-9	.	CASSLIVAVSYNEQFF	TGTGCCAGCAGCTTAATCGTAGCGGTCTCCTACAATGAGCAGTTCTTC
.	TRBJ2-7	TRBV6-5	.	CASSYFGGPEYEQYF	TGTGCCAGCAGTTACTTTGGTGGGCCGGAATACGAGCAGTACTTC
once	TRBJ2-2	TRBV7-2	.	CASSLPGHLKELFF	TGTGCCAGCAGCCTCCCGGGACACCTGAAGGAGCTGTTTTTT
.	TRBJ2-5	TRBV28	TRBD2	CASSLVGQASGSWKTQYF	TGTGCCAGCAGTTTAGTGGGTCAGGCTAGCGGGAGTTGGAAGACCCAGTACTTC
.	TRBJ1-1	TRBV11-2	.	CASSLVPGAEAFF	TGTGCCAGCAGCTTAGTACCCGGGGCTGAAGCTTTCTTT
.	TRBJ2-7	TRBV28	.	CASSLVGNSYEQYF	TGTGCCAGCAGTTTAGTAGGTAACTCCTACGAGCAGTACTTC
many	TRBJ2-5	TRBV4-2	.	CASSQESMAIGTQYF	TGTGCCAGCAGCCAAGAGAGTATGGCTATAGGGACCCAGTACTTC
.	TRBJ2-7	TRBV18	.	CASSGGDEQYF	TGTGCCAGCTCCGGCGGTGACGAGCAGTACTTC
.	TRBJ2-1	TRBV29-1	TRBD2	CSVGASGRPYNEQFF	TGCAGCGTTGGAGCTAGCGGGAGACCTTACAATGAGCAGTTCTTC
.	TRBJ2-1	TRBV10-2	.	CASSKTGTQRDNEQFF	TGCGCCAGCAGTAAAACCGGGACCCAGAGAGACAATGAGCAGTTCTTC
once	TRBJ2-7	TRBV28	.	CASSFRGGEQYF	TGTGCCAGCAGTTTCAGGGGCGGAGAGCAGTACTTC
.	TRBJ1-2	TRBV14	.	CASSQDGREAYGYTF	TGTGCCAGCAGCCAAGATGGCAGGGAGGCGTATGGCTACACCTTC
.	TRBJ2-7	TRBV27	.	CASSLSGTGGSEQYF	TGTGCCAGCAGTTTATCAGGGACTGGGGGCAGCGAGCAGTACTTC
.	TRBJ2-7	TRBV4-3	.	CASSPMGGGGEQYF	TGCGCCAGCAGCCCCATGGGCGGTGGCGGCGAGCAGTACTTC
once	TRBJ1-4	TRBV28	.	CASSLYPGDEKLFF	TGTGCCAGCAGTTTATATCCAGGGGATGAAAAACTGTTTTTT
.	TRBJ1-2	TRBV6-6	.	CASSYVGPCGYTF	TGTGCCAGCAGTTACGTGGGGCCGTGTGGCTACACCTTC
.	TRBJ2-7	TRBV19	.	CASSLGPPAEQYF	TGTGCCAGTAGTCTCGGCCCCCCGGCCGAGCAGTACTTC
.	TRBJ1-1	TRBV6-5	.	CASSSRGADTEAFF	TGTGCCAGCAGCTCCAGGGGCGCGGACACTGAAGCTTTCTTT
.	TRBJ2-1	TRBV7-3	.	CASSWGAGYNEQFF	TGTGCCAGCAGCTGGGGGGCAGGCTACAATGAGCAGTTCTTC
.	TRBJ2-1	TRBV5-5	.	CASSLSVVEQFF	TGTGCCAGCAGCTTGTCGGTAGTCGAGCAGTTCTTC
.	TRBJ2-7	TRBV5-1	TRBD2	CASSSYSGRTPYEQYF	TGCGCCAGCAGCTCTTATAGCGGGAGGACCCCCTACGAGCAGTACTTC
.	TRBJ2-3	TRBV15	.	CATSPYGGGLTDTQYF	TGTGCCACCAGCCCATATGGGGGCGGGCTGACAGATACGCAGTATTTT
.	TRBJ2-5	TRBV28	.	CASSFAGRGWEETQYF	TGTGCCAGCAGTTTTGCAGGGAGAGGTTGGGAAGAGACCCAGTACTTC
.	TRBJ2-1	TRBV11-2	TRBD2	CASSLVASGRVWVEQFF	TGTGCCAGCAGCTTAGTGGCTAGCGGGAGGGTATGGGTTGAGCAGTTCTTC
.	TRBJ1-5	TRBV5-1	TRBD1	CASRTGQEPYSNQPQHF	TGCGCCAGCAGAACGGGACAGGAACCCTATAGCAATCAGCCCCAGCATTTT
.	TRBJ1-1	TRBV7-9	.	CASSYMNTEAFF	TGTGCCAGCAGCTACATGAACACTGAAGCTTTCTTT